What follows are 25 T cell receptor beta chains derived from one specimen sequenced in a study of T cells in localized non-small cell lung cancer. The assay was immunoSEQ multiplex PCR, and TCRdb's table has in-frame clones only and misses some. The sample carries tens of thousands of clones, about 80% recorded once. Material: PBMCs, obtained before any cancer treatment. The receptor set was obtained from a man between 40 and 70 years old with stage II lung adenocarcinoma.

The chain employs TRBV11-3 and TRBJ1-5, with D perhaps matching TRBD1 (5 bases). The CDR3 is 13 residues long. Germline V lookup: CDR1 SGHNT, CDR2 YENEEA. Deletions cut 1 base from V and 7 bases from J, with 8 bases between. CDR3 protein: CASSLAGGQPQHF. CDR3 in DNA: TGTGCCAGCAGCTTAGCCGGGGGACAGCCCCAGCATTTT.

The gene calls are TRBV30 and TRBJ2-4, with D uncertain. The CDR3 is 12 amino acids. With 5 bases removed from V and 0 bases from J, the gap between germline ends came to 5 bases. Germline V lookup: CDR1 GTSNPN, CDR2 SVGIG (reference sequence). The CDR3: CAWGLAKNIQYF. The CDR3 DNA sequence: TGTGCCTGGGGTCTAGCCAAAAACATTCAGTACTTC.

The chain has TRBV2 and TRBJ1-6; D unresolved. Trimming removed 2 bases at V and 5 bases at J, with 7 bases between. Germline-derived CDR1 and CDR2 are SNHLY and FYNNEI. This CDR3 spans 14 amino acids. The CDR3 sequence is CASSENTDNSPLHF. The CDR3 DNA follows: TGTGCCAGCAGTGAAAATACAGATAATTCACCCCTCCACTTT.

The chain combines TRBV15 with TRBJ2-1, with a possible D match to TRBD2 (5 bases). CDR1 and CDR2 from the germline V gene are LNHNV and YYDKDF (reference sequence). The CDR3 has 16 residues. Trimming shortened V by 2 bases and J by 0 bases, and 11 bases separated the two germline ends. DNA of the CDR3: TGTGCCACCAGCAGAACTCCGGGGAACTCCTACAATGAGCAGTTCTTC. Translated: CATSRTPGNSYNEQFF.

The chain combines TRBV18 with TRBJ1-5, with D hard to call. V lost 5 bases and J 5 bases, leaving 10 bases between the germline ends. This CDR3 is 13 amino acids long. Germline V gives CDR1 KGHSH, CDR2 LQKENI. The CDR3 loop reads CASSRTADQPQHF. In DNA form, the CDR3 reads TGTGCCAGCTCAAGAACCGCGGATCAGCCCCAGCATTTT.

The rearrangement uses TRBV11-2 and TRBJ1-2; D ambiguous. The CDR3 has 15 residues. Trimming pared 4 bases from V and 0 bases from J, leaving 12 bases between. The V gene's germline CDR1 is SGHAT and CDR2 FQNNGV. The CDR3 nucleotides read TGTGCCAGCAGCTACGACACGGGAGCTAACTATGGCTACACCTTC. Protein product: CASSYDTGANYGYTF.

The count of this clone is one. The chain couples TRBV9 to TRBJ2-1, with D possibly being TRBD2 (5 bases). V was shortened by 10 bases and J by 6 bases, with 8 bases between the two germline ends. CDR3 length: 10 residues. Per germline, CDR1 SGDLS and CDR2 YYNGEE. The CDR3: CALAGNEQFF. DNA of the CDR3: TGTGCCCTAGCTGGCAATGAGCAGTTCTTC.

The chain links TRBV5-8 to TRBJ1-5; unclear D gene. The CDR3 totals 17 residues. Trimming took off 7 bases at V and 1 base at J, with 21 bases between the two ends. The germline CDR1 and CDR2 sequences are SGHTS and YDEGEE. CDR3 sequence reads: CASREAPGETSNQPQHF. The CDR3 nucleotides are TGTGCCAGCCGGGAGGCCCCAGGCGAGACGAGCAATCAGCCCCAGCATTTT.

V usage is TRBV5-1 and J usage is TRBJ1-1, with 9 bases identical to TRBD1. The trim removed 4 bases at V and 5 bases at J, leaving 3 bases unmatched. CDR1 is SGHRS and CDR2 is YFSETQ in the germline V gene. The CDR3 sequence is 13 residues long. The CDR3 here is CASSRTGETEAFF. The CDR3 DNA sequence: TGCGCCAGCAGCAGGACAGGGGAGACTGAAGCTTTCTTT.

The chain combines TRBV7-9 with TRBJ1-2; 8 nucleotides agree with TRBD1. V was pared by 2 bases and J by 6 bases, with 2 bases of the junction left unmatched. CDR1 and CDR2 (germline): SEHNR, FQNEAQ (reference sequence). This CDR3 comprises 13 residues. The DNA for the CDR3 is TGTGCCAGCAGCTTACAGGGGGCGAATGGCTACACCTTC. It yields the protein CASSLQGANGYTF.

V and J are TRBV7-2 and TRBJ1-1, with D uncertain. With 5 bases removed from V and 4 bases from J, the gap between germline ends came to 14 bases. The CDR3 spans 14 residues. Germline CDR1 reads SGHTA; CDR2 reads FQGNSA. Here the CDR3 reads CASSNYGVVTEAFF. As DNA, the CDR3 is TGTGCCAGCAGCAACTACGGGGTGGTCACTGAAGCTTTCTTT.

The chain couples TRBV7-6 to TRBJ2-2; 7 bases line up with TRBD1. Germline CDR1 reads SGHVS; CDR2 reads FNYEAQ. Trimming took 5 bases from V and 5 from J; bases not matched to a gene: 8. The CDR3 consists of 15 residues. The CDR3 region has the DNA TGTGCCAGCAGCCCCCGACAGGGCGGAACCGGGGAGCTGTTTTTT. Its protein is CASSPRQGGTGELFF.

The V and J genes are TRBV5-1 and TRBJ2-3; TRBD2 might be the D (6 bases). Germline V lookup: CDR1 SGHRS, CDR2 YFSETQ. CDR3 size: 13 residues. V was clipped by 4 bases and J by 3 bases, with 9 bases between them. For the CDR3, the DNA is TGCGCCAGCAGCCGGGAGTTAACAGATACGCAGTATTTT. It is translated as CASSRELTDTQYF.

The chain employs TRBV7-2 and TRBJ2-5; D perhaps matches TRBD2 (6 bases). Trimming removed 5 bases at V and 5 bases at J, with 18 bases between. Germline loops: CDR1 SGHTA, CDR2 FQGNSA. This CDR3 has 15 residues. For the CDR3, the DNA is TGTGCCAGCAGCGCTCAACGGGGGTCCGGGGAGACCCAGTACTTC. Amino acid sequence: CASSAQRGSGETQYF. Full variable domain (outside the CDR3, taken from reference TRBV7-2 and TRBJ2-5): GAGVSQSPSNKVTEKGKDVELRCDPISGHTALYWYRQSLGQGLEFLIYFQGNSAPDKSGLPSDRFSAERTGGSVSTLTIQRTQQEDSAVYLCASSAQRGSGETQYFGPGTRLLVL.

The chain carries TRBV2 and TRBJ2-1; 8 bases map to TRBD1. The V and J ends lost 5 bases and 13 bases, in that order; junction bases with no gene match: 4. The germline V gene encodes CDR1 SNHLY and CDR2 FYNNEI. The CDR3 extends over 11 amino acids. DNA for the CDR3: TGTGCCAGCAGTCCGACAGGGGTCCAGTTCTTC. Translating it yields CASSPTGVQFF.

This chain links TRBV30 with TRBJ2-1; D not certain. V lost 3 bases, J lost 2 bases, and 8 bases lay in between. The CDR3 totals 13 residues. Germline lookup yields CDR1 GTSNPN and CDR2 SVGIG (reference sequence). In DNA, the CDR3 is TGTGCCTGGAGGCGGAGCCCCTACAATGAGCAGTTCTTC. It translates to CAWRRSPYNEQFF.

The chain links TRBV5-1 to TRBJ1-6, with D perhaps TRBD1 (5 bases). Trimming removed 2 bases at V and 5 bases at J, with 8 bases between. This CDR3 region has 14 residues. Germline V lookup: CDR1 SGHRS, CDR2 YFSETQ. The CDR3 region is CASSFGGDNSPLHF. The CDR3 bases are TGCGCCAGCAGCTTCGGGGGGGATAATTCACCCCTCCACTTT.

The V call is TRBV10-3, the J call TRBJ1-1, with 10 nucleotides matching TRBD1. The V and J ends lost 3 bases and 6 bases, in that order; junction bases with no gene match: 4. CDR1 and CDR2 (germline): ENHRY, SYGVKD. This CDR3 spans 14 amino acids. Here the CDR3 DNA reads TGTGCCATCAGTGAACCTGGACAGGGGGCTGAAGCTTTCTTT. This sequence encodes CAISEPGQGAEAFF.

The chain has TRBV28 and TRBJ2-7; D remains unclear. The length of the CDR3 is 13 residues. Germline lookup yields CDR1 MDHEN and CDR2 SYDVKM. V shed 7 bases and J shed 0 bases, with 10 bases lying between them. The CDR3 loop reads CASTSQVSYEQYF. The CDR3 nucleotides read TGTGCCAGCACCTCCCAGGTCTCCTACGAGCAGTACTTC.

This clone was counted a single time. This chain connects TRBV7-8 to TRBJ2-1; D ambiguous. Germline V gives CDR1 SGHVS, CDR2 FQNEAQ. V was clipped by 2 bases and J by 12 bases, with 8 bases between them. CDR3 length: 11 amino acids. CDR3 nucleotides: TGTGCCAGCAGCTTATACAGAGGGCAGTTCTTC. The encoded protein is CASSLYRGQFF.

The chain links TRBV15 to TRBJ2-3; no clear D. Germline CDR1 and CDR2: LNHNV and YYDKDF (reference sequence). This CDR3 comprises 16 residues. Trimming removed 0 bases from V and 0 bases from J, with 10 bases in between. The CDR3: CATSRDPMGSTDTQYF. In DNA, the CDR3 is TGTGCCACCAGCAGAGATCCAATGGGTAGCACAGATACGCAGTATTTT. Filled out from reference TRBV15 and TRBJ2-3, the complete variable domain reads DAMVIQNPRYQVTQFGKPVTLSCSQTLNHNVMYWYQQKSSQAPKLLFHYYDKDFNNEADTPDNFQSRRPNTSFCFLDIRSPGLGDTAMYLCATSRDPMGSTDTQYFGPGTRLTVL.

The V and J genes are TRBV6-1 and TRBJ1-3; unclear D gene. V lost 7 bases and J lost 0, with 13 bases in between. Per the germline V gene, CDR1 is MNHNS and CDR2 is SASEGT. The length of the CDR3 is 15 residues. CDR3 nucleotides: TGTGCCAGCACCACCTATGACAACTCTGGAAACACCATATATTTT. This sequence encodes CASTTYDNSGNTIYF.

Note on this clone: No conserved phenylalanine or tryptophan is present at the end of the CDR3, so a read error is the likely explanation. The rearrangement uses TRBV6-5 and TRBJ1-1; unclear D gene. Germline V gene lookup returns CDR1 MNHEY and CDR2 SVGAGI. CDR3 size: 14 residues. The V and J ends lost 0 bases and 1 base respectively, with 6 bases between them. This CDR3 is CASSYSVPNTEAFL. The CDR3, as DNA: TGTGCCAGCAGTTACTCAGTCCCGAACACTGAAGCTTTCCTT.

The chain joins TRBV5-1 to TRBJ1-1; D is perhaps TRBD1 (6 bases). The CDR3 is made up of 14 amino acids. Germline values: CDR1 SGHRS, CDR2 YFSETQ. Trimming pared 3 bases from V and 3 bases from J, leaving 12 bases between. The CDR3 sequence: CASSYTDSYTEAFF. In nucleotides, the CDR3 is TGCGCCAGCAGCTACACGGACAGCTACACTGAAGCTTTCTTT.

The chain joins TRBV4-1 to TRBJ2-5; D not certain. The CDR3 totals 16 residues. Between the trimmed V and J ends, which lost 0 bases and 2 bases, there was a span of 13 bases. Germline V gene data show CDR1 as MGHRA and CDR2 as YSYEKL. CDR3 nucleotides: TGCGCCAGCAGCCAAGACAACAGCCATCCTCAAGAGACCCAGTACTTC. Its protein product is CASSQDNSHPQETQYF.